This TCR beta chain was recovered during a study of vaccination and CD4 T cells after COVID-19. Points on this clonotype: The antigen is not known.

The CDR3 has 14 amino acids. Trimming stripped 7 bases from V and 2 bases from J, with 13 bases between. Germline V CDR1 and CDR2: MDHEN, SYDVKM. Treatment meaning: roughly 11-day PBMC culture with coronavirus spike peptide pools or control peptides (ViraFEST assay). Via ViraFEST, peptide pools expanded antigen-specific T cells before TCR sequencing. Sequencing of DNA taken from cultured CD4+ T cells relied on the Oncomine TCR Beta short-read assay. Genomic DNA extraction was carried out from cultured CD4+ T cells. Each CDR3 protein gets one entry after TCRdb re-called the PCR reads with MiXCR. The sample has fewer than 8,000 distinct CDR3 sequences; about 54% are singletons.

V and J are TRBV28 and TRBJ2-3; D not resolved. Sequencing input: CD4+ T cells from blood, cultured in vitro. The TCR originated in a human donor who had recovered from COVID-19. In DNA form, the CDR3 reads TGTGCCAGCACCCTACGATGGCTCACAGATACGCAGTATTTT. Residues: CASTLRWLTDTQYF. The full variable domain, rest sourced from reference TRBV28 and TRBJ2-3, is DVKVTQSSRYLVKRTGEKVFLECVQDMDHENMFWYRQDPGLGLRLIYFSYDVKMKEKGDIPEGYSVSREKKERFSLILESASTNQTSMYLCASTLRWLTDTQYFGPGTRLTVL.